Shown below are 20 T cell receptor beta chains from a single sample sequenced in a study of OX40 agonist ivuxolimab in advanced cancers. Sequencing used immunoSEQ multiplex PCR; TCRdb keeps in-frame clones, though not all of them. The sample holds about 45,000 clones, roughly 84% seen once. The starting material was CD4+ or CD8+ T cells sorted from blood, obtained in a trial of the OX40 agonist ivuxolimab. The receptor source for this set is an adult with an advanced solid tumor such as melanoma, head and neck, liver or kidney cancer.

This chain joins TRBV6-6 and TRBJ1-1; D call uncertain. Looked up from germline, CDR1 is MNHNY and CDR2 is SVGAGI (reference sequence). Trimming pared 4 bases from V and 1 base from J, leaving 7 bases between. The CDR3 spans 13 residues. CDR3 region: CASSSYKNTEAFF. In DNA, the CDR3 is TGTGCCAGCAGTTCCTACAAGAACACTGAAGCTTTCTTT.

The chain is built from TRBV30 and TRBJ1-6; the D is unclear. The CDR3 is 15 residues long. Germline CDR1 reads GTSNPN; CDR2 reads SVGIG (reference sequence). V lost 6 bases to trimming and J lost 8 bases, with 20 bases between them. For the CDR3, the DNA is TGTGCCTGTGACCCGGGCCTCCCGGGTGATTCACCCCTCCACTTT. Its protein is CACDPGLPGDSPLHF.

J is TRBJ2-1 and V is TRBV6-4, with 9 nucleotides matching TRBD2. The V segment lost 3 bases and the J segment 8 bases; nucleotides outside the gene matches: 8. The germline V gene encodes CDR1 MRHNA and CDR2 SNTAGT. The CDR3 covers 15 residues. For the CDR3, the DNA is TGTGCCAGCAGTGAAGGCGGGGGGGCGGTTGATGAGCAGTTCTTC. It is translated as CASSEGGGAVDEQFF.

The V gene is TRBV5-1, the J gene TRBJ2-3; maybe TRBD2 (6 bases). Germline V gene data show CDR1 as SGHRS and CDR2 as YFSETQ. The CDR3 consists of 16 residues. V lost 1 base to trimming and J lost 0 bases, with 12 bases between them. This CDR3 reads CASSLWGVHSTDTQYF. In nucleotides, the CDR3 is TGCGCCAGCAGCTTGTGGGGGGTACACAGCACAGATACGCAGTATTTT.

The V and J genes are TRBV19 and TRBJ2-6; D may correspond to TRBD1 or TRBD2 (5 bases each). Germline assignment: CDR1 LNHDA and CDR2 SQIVND (reference sequence). Trimming removed 5 bases at V and 3 bases at J, with 11 bases between. This CDR3 comprises 15 residues. CDR3 nucleotides: TGTGCCAGTAGTGTGGGGGTGTATGGGGCCAACGTCCTGACTTTC. Its translation is CASSVGVYGANVLTF. Looking up the rest from reference TRBV19 and TRBJ2-6 gives the full variable domain: DGGITQSPKYLFRKEGQNVTLSCEQNLNHDAMYWYRQDPGQGLRLIYYSQIVNDFQKGDIAEGYSVSREKKESFPLTVTSAQKNPTAFYLCASSVGVYGANVLTFGAGSRLTVL.

The chain has TRBV23-1 and TRBJ2-7, with D possibly being TRBD2 (6 bases). TRBV23-1 is an open reading frame whose function is uncertain. The CDR3 contains 16 residues. Trimming took 4 bases from V and 0 from J, leaving 16 bases between them. The CDR3 coding sequence is TGCGCCAGCAGTCCCCGGCGGGGAACGACCTCCTACGAGCAGTACTTC. Translating gives CASSPRRGTTSYEQYF.

The chain employs TRBV5-1 and TRBJ2-5; 14 nucleotides match TRBD2. Germline lookup yields CDR1 SGHRS and CDR2 YFSETQ. V shed 0 bases and J 4 bases; nucleotides not matched to a gene: 5. The CDR3 runs 17 residues. CDR3 sequence (DNA): TGCGCCAGCAGCTTGGGACTAGCGGGAGGGGTCGGAGAGACCCAGTACTTC. Its translation: CASSLGLAGGVGETQYF.

The chain recombines TRBV27 with TRBJ2-7, with D perhaps TRBD2 (6 bases). CDR1 and CDR2 (germline): MNHEY, SMNVEV (reference sequence). Between the trimmed V and J ends, which lost 2 bases and 4 bases, there was a span of 9 bases. CDR3 length: 13 residues. This CDR3 is CASSLAGRYEQYF. The CDR3 nucleotides are TGTGCCAGCAGTTTAGCAGGGAGGTACGAGCAGTACTTC.

The genes are TRBV11-3 and TRBJ2-1, with D tentatively TRBD2 (5 bases). This CDR3 comprises 15 residues. Trimming cost V 5 bases and J 2 bases, with 13 bases left between them. Germline V gene sequence: CDR1 SGHNT, CDR2 YENEEA. The CDR3 DNA is TGTGCCAGCAGCCCCCCCCTCGGGGCCTACAATGAGCAGTTCTTC. Its translation is CASSPPLGAYNEQFF.

The genes are TRBV28 and TRBJ2-7; D ambiguous. V lost 5 bases, J lost 3 bases, and 5 bases lay in between. Germline V lookup: CDR1 MDHEN, CDR2 SYDVKM. The CDR3 runs to 11 residues. CDR3 bases: TGTGCCAGCAGTGACCACTACGAGCAGTACTTC. Its protein is CASSDHYEQYF. The variable domain in full, with the rest retrieved from reference TRBV28 and TRBJ2-7, is DVKVTQSSRYLVKRTGEKVFLECVQDMDHENMFWYRQDPGLGLRLIYFSYDVKMKEKGDIPEGYSVSREKKERFSLILESASTNQTSMYLCASSDHYEQYFGPGTRLTVT.

V usage is TRBV7-6 and J usage is TRBJ2-7, with D possibly being TRBD2 (6 bases). The CDR3 totals 14 residues. Trimming removed 1 base from V and 2 bases from J, with 9 bases in between. Germline V CDR1 and CDR2: SGHVS, FNYEAQ. The CDR3 DNA sequence: TGTGCCAGCAGCTTAGGGGACTCGCCCTACGAGCAGTACTTC. It encodes CASSLGDSPYEQYF.

The table lists this clone with a few counts. J is TRBJ2-3 and V is TRBV9; TRBD1 matches 9 bases. Per germline, CDR1 SGDLS and CDR2 YYNGEE. This CDR3 comprises 18 residues. The J segment lost 2 bases and the V segment lost 0 bases, leaving 10 bases of the junction unmatched. The CDR3: CASSVELWTGASTDTQYF. CDR3 nucleotide sequence: TGTGCCAGCAGCGTAGAGCTTTGGACAGGGGCTTCCACAGATACGCAGTATTTT.

This clone has just a few counts. The chain uses TRBV5-6 and TRBJ2-5; 8 bases are shared with TRBD1. The germline V gene encodes CDR1 SGHDT and CDR2 YYEEEE. Trimming cost V 0 bases and J 3 bases; bases outside gene matches: 4. The CDR3 totals 15 residues. The CDR3: CASSLARTGKETQYF. The CDR3 bases are TGTGCCAGCAGCTTGGCCCGGACAGGGAAAGAGACCCAGTACTTC.

The chain combines TRBV6-1 with TRBJ2-3, with D hard to call. CDR1 MNHNS and CDR2 SASEGT come from the germline V gene. Trimming pared 4 bases from V and 0 bases from J, leaving 8 bases between. The CDR3 extends over 14 amino acids. The CDR3 loop reads CASSVDLSTDTQYF. Here the CDR3 DNA reads TGTGCCAGCAGTGTGGACCTTAGCACAGATACGCAGTATTTT.

This clone was detected only once. The chain is built from TRBV27 and TRBJ1-5; no reliable D call. The V and J ends lost 5 bases and 3 bases respectively, with 8 bases between them. The length of the CDR3 is 13 residues. The germline gives CDR1 MNHEY, CDR2 SMNVEV (reference sequence). CDR3 in DNA: TGTGCCAGCAGTCGGGCAGACAATCAGCCCCAGCATTTT. Amino acid sequence: CASSRADNQPQHF.

V usage is TRBV28 and J usage is TRBJ2-7; 7 bases are a match to TRBD2. The germline V gene has CDR1 MDHEN and CDR2 SYDVKM. CDR3 length: 15 residues. V shed 7 bases and J 4 bases; nucleotides not matched to a gene: 13. For the CDR3, the DNA is TGTGCCAGCACCATGTCGGGGGGAGTCGGGTACGAGCAGTACTTC. This gives the protein CASTMSGGVGYEQYF.

The chain recombines TRBV10-2 with TRBJ2-7, with D uncertain. Germline loops: CDR1 WSHSY, CDR2 SAAADI. The CDR3 length is 11 residues. Trimming removed 4 bases from V and 2 bases from J, with 3 bases in between. CDR3 protein: CASSVAYEQYF. The CDR3 coding sequence is TGCGCCAGCAGTGTAGCCTACGAGCAGTACTTC.

V usage is TRBV6-5 and J usage is TRBJ1-1; TRBD1 might be the D (6 bases). The CDR3 has 14 residues. The germline V and J ends were trimmed by 0 bases and 5 bases, with 10 bases remaining between them. The germline CDR1 and CDR2 sequences are MNHEY and SVGAGI. CDR3 DNA: TGTGCCAGCAGTTACTCGTTGGGGGCGACTGAAGCTTTCTTT. It specifies CASSYSLGATEAFF.

The chain recombines TRBV5-1 with TRBJ2-4; a weak D match, TRBD1 (6 bases). V was trimmed by 0 bases and J by 2 bases, leaving 12 bases between them. Germline V gene sequence: CDR1 SGHRS, CDR2 YFSETQ. This CDR3 spans 16 amino acids. CDR3 nucleotide sequence: TGCGCCAGCAGCTTGGGAGGGGGTGGAACCAAAAACATTCAGTACTTC. This translates into CASSLGGGGTKNIQYF.

The V and J genes are TRBV6-5 and TRBJ2-7; D gene unclear. CDR3 length equals 11 residues. Germline values: CDR1 MNHEY, CDR2 SVGAGI. V lost 0 bases and J lost 7, with 4 bases in between. The CDR3 coding sequence is TGTGCCAGCAGTTACTCGAATGAGCAGTACTTC. Its protein is CASSYSNEQYF.